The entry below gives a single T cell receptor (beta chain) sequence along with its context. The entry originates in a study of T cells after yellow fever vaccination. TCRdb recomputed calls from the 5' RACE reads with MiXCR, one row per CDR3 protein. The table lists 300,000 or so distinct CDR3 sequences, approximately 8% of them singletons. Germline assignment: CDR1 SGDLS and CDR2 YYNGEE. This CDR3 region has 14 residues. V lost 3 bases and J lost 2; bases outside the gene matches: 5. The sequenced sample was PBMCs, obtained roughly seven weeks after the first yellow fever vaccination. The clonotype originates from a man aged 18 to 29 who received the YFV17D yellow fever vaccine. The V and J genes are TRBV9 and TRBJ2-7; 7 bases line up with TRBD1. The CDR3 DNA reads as TGTGCCAGCAGCGCAGAGGGGACAGCCTACGAGCAGTACTTC. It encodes CASSAEGTAYEQYF.